This section outlines one T cell receptor beta chain sequence together with its context. Its antigen target is currently unknown. The input lacks base qualities; no much larger clone sits a single base away. This specimen belongs to a study of blood T cell repertoires in COVID-19 (dated by TCRdb to 2018 to 2021). Background on the whole study: Samples covering the acute and convalescent phases of COVID-19 were provided by collaborators in the United States, Italy and Spain. The material from the prospective study consisted of cDNA or gDNA derived from T cells, B-cell-depleted T cells, or PBMCs. Deeply sampled blood TCRbeta repertoires from subjects exposed to, actively infected with, or recovered from COVID-19 were included in the dataset. A freely available public database, intended as a resource for researchers studying the immune response to SARS-CoV-2, is where the repertoires were released. The samples were drawn from the first 160 participants of the ongoing ImmuneRACE study and from 950 to 1,500 subjects provided by 6 global collaborators. The sample metadata nearly always contained a de-identified subject ID, COVID-19 status, age in years and sex. Where available, HLA class I and class II types were obtained from metadata supplied by the sample provider rather than from assay-based typing. The full study reports these points: The quantity of clinical and demographic metadata differed by source and by participant and was supplied without curation.

TCRbeta CDR3 regions were amplified from genomic DNA by means of the immunoSEQ Assay, a bias-controlled multiplex PCR. Per the source publication's procedure: The number of nucleated cells in each sample was estimated by amplification of reference gene primers within the assay. To quantify the absolute abundance of each unique TCRbeta CDR3 rearrangement, sequence reads were collapsed and filtered. Productive Simpson clonality was computed per sample as the square root of Simpson's diversity index over productive rearrangements. Drawn from immuneACCESS, this table holds only the in-frame rearrangements with V and J called that TCRdb kept. Clones are partly lost; checked studies trace under half to an unresolved V gene and leave the rest unexplained. V, J and clone size are those of that table, while D and trimming were read from the DNA. The table for this sample lists more than 400,000 clones; approximately 85% of them were counted only once. Roughly 3.1% of the sample belongs to the ten largest clones.

Unmatched junction bases come to 7, with V trimmed by 1 base and J by 8 bases. The CDR3, from cysteine to phenylalanine, totals 15 residues. Just the 45-base CDR3 DNA is kept, in frame starting at base 1. As encoded in the germline V gene (reference sequence), CDR1 is LNHDA while CDR2 is SQIVND. Collaborating institutions collected whole blood in K2EDTA tubes following their own protocols. For TCRbeta analysis, collaborator samples were shipped as frozen whole blood, as isolated PBMCs, or as DNA extracted from either sample type. The sample taken for sequencing was peripheral blood. The source is a human donor in a cohort sampled during active COVID-19. The V and J segments used are TRBV19 and TRBJ2-3; 9 central nucleotides agree with TRBD2. The DNA sequence is as follows: TGTGCCAGTAGTATAGCTGCGACTAGCGGAGGTACGCAGTATTTT. This codes for CASSIAATSGGTQYF.